The table lists the clone carrying this T cell receptor beta chain with a few counts. Its antigen is currently unknown. Treatment of patients with chemo-refractory metastatic non-small-cell lung cancer consisted of focal radiation plus CTLA-4 blockade with ipilimumab. Germline lookup yields CDR1 SGHTA and CDR2 FQGNSA. The CDR3 has 13 amino acids. Trimming pared 10 bases from V and 4 bases from J, leaving 16 bases between. This entry is derived from a study of radiotherapy plus CTLA-4 blockade in lung cancer. Turning to the study itself: With about a third of patients having disease control, objective responses were seen in 15% to 20%.

Findings and limits, study-wide: Reported findings show early blood T cell clone dynamics, with interferon-beta, best predicted response. Radiotherapy plus ipilimumab was followed by expansion in blood of tumor-derived TCR clones.

The method was immunoSEQ multiplex PCR; TCRdb's version includes in-frame clones alone and lacks a portion of them. The top ten hold 45% to 55% of the sample, which has 11,000 to 15,000 clones, roughly 72% seen once. The source was peripheral blood, collected from a patient treated with radiotherapy plus ipilimumab. V and J are TRBV7-2 and TRBJ1-2; D ambiguous. This clonotype was sampled from a human donor with non-small cell lung cancer whose response to radiotherapy plus ipilimumab could not be evaluated. The CDR3 DNA follows: TGTGCCACCCCCGGGAAGTCAACCTATGGCTACACCTTC. Translating it yields CATPGKSTYGYTF.